This T cell receptor (beta chain) is from a study of radiation and T cells in renal cell carcinoma. The study, taken as a whole, reports: Top tumor clonotypes rose in blood 2 weeks post-radiation, then contracted.

Repertoires were generated with immunoSEQ multiplex PCR, while TCRdb's copy carries only in-frame clones and drops some. The sample includes over 90,000 clones, 80% to 90% of them seen just once. Indicated time point: blood 4 weeks post-SBRT, at nephrectomy. The sample's treatment: 15 Gy SBRT to primary tumor, nephrectomy 4 weeks later. This clone was counted only a few times. Its antigen is currently unknown. This clonotype originated in a man between 60 and 75 years old with renal cell carcinoma. The specimen comprised blood, sampled from a patient whose treatment included radiotherapy and nephrectomy.

CDR3 sequence: CAIRGTSLGSDTQYF. DNA of the CDR3: TGTGCCATCAGGGGGACCTCTCTCGGGTCAGATACGCAGTATTTT. The chain joins TRBV10-3 to TRBJ2-3; D tentatively reads TRBD1 or TRBD2 (5 bases each). The V gene's germline CDR1 is ENHRY and CDR2 SYGVKD. Trimming took 6 bases from V and 4 from J, leaving 17 bases between them. CDR3 length: 15 residues.